This T cell receptor (beta chain) appears in the sequencing data of a study of blood T cell repertoires in COVID-19. Study at large: Some COVID-19 samples were acute and others convalescent; all came from the United States, Italy and Spain. The cDNA or gDNA used as material had been derived from T cells, B-cell-depleted T cells, or PBMCs.

V was shortened by 7 bases and J by 7 bases, with 14 bases between the two germline ends. The CDR3 is 13 residues long. In the original analysis: How many nucleated cells were present was estimated from reference gene primer amplification. Sequencing used immunoSEQ multiplex PCR; TCRdb keeps in-frame clones, though not all of them. That table is the source of V, J and clone size, and D and trimming were worked out from the DNA. Of 100,000 or so clones in the sample, approximately 81% were seen once. The clonotype comes from a human donor in a cohort sampled during active COVID-19. This sequence joins TRBV12-3 or TRBV12-4 and TRBJ2-1, with a tentative D call TRBD2 (5 bases). The sequencing input was peripheral blood. The CDR3 nucleotides are TGTGCCAGCACCCAGGACCGGGGAAATGAGCAGTTCTTC. It specifies CASTQDRGNEQFF.